The sequence of this T cell receptor (beta chain) was determined in a study of OX40 agonist ivuxolimab in advanced cancers. Study summary: The group had a mean age of around 64 years, ranged from roughly 20 to 79, and was less than 85% male. Having had anti-PD-1, anti-PD-L1 or anti-CTLA-4 therapy before was allowed, and over 35% had some. Broader study findings: Dosing at 0.1 to 3.0 mg/kg was accompanied by clonal expansion of CD4+ and CD8+ blood T cells by week 6.

V lost 7 bases and J 2 bases, leaving 9 bases between the germline ends. CDR3 length: 12 residues. Germline loops: CDR1 MDHEN, CDR2 SYDVKM. Details on this clone: Its antigen is currently unknown. The sample holds other DNA sequences that translate to the same CDR3.

Profiled with immunoSEQ multiplex PCR; TCRdb holds only in-frame clones, not every one. The repertoire holds approximately 100,000 clones, with roughly 94% as singletons. The chain uses TRBV28 and TRBJ2-7; D remains ambiguous. Sequencing was performed on CD4+ or CD8+ T cells sorted from blood, taken in a trial of the OX40 agonist ivuxolimab. The receptor's source is an adult with an advanced solid tumor such as melanoma, head and neck, liver or kidney cancer. The CDR3 coding sequence is TGTGCCAGCACCCCTGGAACCTACGAGCAGTACTTC. As protein: CASTPGTYEQYF.